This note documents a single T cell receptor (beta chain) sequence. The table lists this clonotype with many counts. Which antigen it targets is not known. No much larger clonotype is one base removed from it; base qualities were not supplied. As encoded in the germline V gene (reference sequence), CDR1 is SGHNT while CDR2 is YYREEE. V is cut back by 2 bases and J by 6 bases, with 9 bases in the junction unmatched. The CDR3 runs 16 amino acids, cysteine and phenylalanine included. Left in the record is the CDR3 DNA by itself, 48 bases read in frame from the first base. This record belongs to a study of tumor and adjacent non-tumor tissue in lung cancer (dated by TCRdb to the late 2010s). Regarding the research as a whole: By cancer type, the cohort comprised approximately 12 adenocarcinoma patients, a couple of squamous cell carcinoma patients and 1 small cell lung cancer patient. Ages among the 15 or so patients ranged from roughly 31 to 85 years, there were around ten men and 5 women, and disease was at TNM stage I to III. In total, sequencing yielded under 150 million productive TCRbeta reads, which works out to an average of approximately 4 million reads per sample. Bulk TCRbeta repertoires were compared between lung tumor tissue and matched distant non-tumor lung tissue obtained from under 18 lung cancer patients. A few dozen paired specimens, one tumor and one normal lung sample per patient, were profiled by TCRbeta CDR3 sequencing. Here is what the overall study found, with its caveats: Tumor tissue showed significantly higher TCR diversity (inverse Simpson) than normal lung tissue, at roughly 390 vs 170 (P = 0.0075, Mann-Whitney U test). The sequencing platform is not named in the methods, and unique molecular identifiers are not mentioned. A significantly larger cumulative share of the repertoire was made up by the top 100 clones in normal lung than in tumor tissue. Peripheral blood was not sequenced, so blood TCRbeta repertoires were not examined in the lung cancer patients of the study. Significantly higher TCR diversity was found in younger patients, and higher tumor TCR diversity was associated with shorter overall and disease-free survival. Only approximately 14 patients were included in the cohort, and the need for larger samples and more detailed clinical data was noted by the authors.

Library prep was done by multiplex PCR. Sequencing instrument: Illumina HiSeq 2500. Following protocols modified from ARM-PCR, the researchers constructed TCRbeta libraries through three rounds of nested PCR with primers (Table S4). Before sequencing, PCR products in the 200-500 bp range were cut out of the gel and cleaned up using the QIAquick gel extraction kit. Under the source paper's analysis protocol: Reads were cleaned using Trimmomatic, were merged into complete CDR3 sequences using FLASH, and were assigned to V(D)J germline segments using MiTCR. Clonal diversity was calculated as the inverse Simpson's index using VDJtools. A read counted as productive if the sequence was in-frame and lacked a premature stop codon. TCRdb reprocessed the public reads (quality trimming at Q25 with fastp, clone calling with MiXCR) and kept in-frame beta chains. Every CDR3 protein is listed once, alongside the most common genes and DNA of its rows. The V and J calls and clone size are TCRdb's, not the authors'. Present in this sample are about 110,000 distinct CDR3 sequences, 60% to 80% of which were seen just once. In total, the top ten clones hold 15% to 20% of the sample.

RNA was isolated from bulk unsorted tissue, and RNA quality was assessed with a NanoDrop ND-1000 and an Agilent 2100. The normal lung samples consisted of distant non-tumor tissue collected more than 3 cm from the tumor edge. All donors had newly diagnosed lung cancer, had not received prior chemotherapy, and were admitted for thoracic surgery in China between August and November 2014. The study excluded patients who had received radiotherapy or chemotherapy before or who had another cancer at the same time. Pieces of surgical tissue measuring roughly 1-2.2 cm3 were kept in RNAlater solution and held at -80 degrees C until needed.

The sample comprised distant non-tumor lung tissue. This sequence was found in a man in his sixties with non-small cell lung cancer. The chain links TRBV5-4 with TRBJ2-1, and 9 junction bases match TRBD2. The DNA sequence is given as TGTGCCAGCAGCTTCGGCGGGAGGGCCTTTTCCAATGAGCAGTTCTTC. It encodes CASSFGGRAFSNEQFF. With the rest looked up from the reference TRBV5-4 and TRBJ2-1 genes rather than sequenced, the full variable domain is ETGVTQSPTHLIKTRGQQVTLRCSSQSGHNTVSWYQQALGQGPQFIFQYYREEENGRGNFPPRFSGLQFPNYSSELNVNALELDDSALYLCASSFGGRAFSNEQFFGPGTRLTVL.